The entry below describes one T cell receptor beta chain. Unmatched junction bases numbered 11, after V lost 5 bases and J lost 0 bases. Germline values: CDR1 MNHEY, CDR2 SMNVEV (reference sequence). The CDR3 runs to 18 residues. Source study methods: Amplification of reference gene primers was used by the study to estimate nucleated cell counts. Sequencing used immunoSEQ multiplex PCR; TCRdb keeps in-frame clones, though not all of them. From that table come the V and J calls and clone size; the DNA was used to work out D and trimming. The table includes around 100,000 clones, roughly 89% detected once. The record originates from a study of blood T cell repertoires in COVID-19. Study context: Acute and convalescent COVID-19 samples came from the United States, Italy and Spain. T cells, B-cell-depleted T cells, or PBMCs supplied cDNA or gDNA.

The sample comprised peripheral blood. This chain uses TRBV27 with TRBJ1-5; 9 nucleotides match TRBD1. This TCR came from a man aged 60-69 years with COVID-19, enrolled during active disease. The CDR3 nucleotides read TGTGCCAGCAGTCCGGACAGGGGAACACCTTATAGCAATCAGCCCCAGCATTTT. Its protein is CASSPDRGTPYSNQPQHF.